The 29 T cell receptor beta chains in this list originate from one sample, sequenced in a study of blood T cell repertoires in COVID-19. Sequencing used immunoSEQ multiplex PCR; TCRdb keeps in-frame clones, though not all of them. The repertoire holds around 130,000 clones, with approximately 77% as singletons. Sequencing used peripheral blood. The receptors come from a man at least 80 years old with acute or convalescent COVID-19.

This clone was seen a handful of times. The J gene is TRBJ2-7, the V gene TRBV4-3; D might be TRBD1 (5 bases). Between the trimmed V and J ends, which lost 4 bases and 3 bases, there was a span of 10 bases. This CDR3 has 13 amino acids. Germline V gene sequence: CDR1 LGHNA, CDR2 YSLEER. The CDR3 coding sequence is TGCGCCAGCAGCCCCGGACACGGCTACGAGCAGTACTTC. Translating it yields CASSPGHGYEQYF.

This clone was observed a single time. Compared with germline, one end of the junction differs, possibly owing to a read error. The chain recombines TRBV6-2 or TRBV6-3 with TRBJ2-7, with 10 positions matching TRBD1. The CDR3 totals 15 residues. CDR1 is MNHEY, CDR2 SVGEGT, per germline. Written as DNA, the CDR3 is TGTGCCAGCAGTTACTCGACAGGGGGCGCGGGACCCCAGGACTTC. The encoded protein is CASSYSTGGAGPQDF.

The chain links TRBV5-4 to TRBJ2-1; TRBD2 matches at 11 bases. The CDR3 totals 16 residues. Germline loops: CDR1 SGHNT, CDR2 YYREEE (reference sequence). The trim removed 0 bases at V and 2 bases at J, leaving 1 base unmatched. CDR3 loop: CASSLGTSGPYNEQFF. CDR3 in DNA: TGTGCCAGCAGCTTGGGGACTAGCGGGCCCTACAATGAGCAGTTCTTC.

The J gene is TRBJ1-5, the V gene TRBV7-2; D ambiguous. CDR1 is SGHTA and CDR2 is FQGNSA in the germline V gene. There are 13 residues in the CDR3. Deletions cut 6 bases from V and 6 bases from J, with 12 bases between. CDR3 in DNA: TGTGCCAGCAGTAAAAACCCGGGTCAGCCCCAGCATTTT. Translating gives CASSKNPGQPQHF.

V and J are TRBV5-6 and TRBJ2-6; D perhaps matches TRBD1 (6 bases). V was shortened by 3 bases and J by 2 bases, with 18 bases between the two germline ends. Germline CDR1 and CDR2: SGHDT and YYEEEE. The CDR3 runs 18 residues. The chain's CDR3 is CASSWRPTGPPGANVLTF. The DNA for the CDR3 is TGTGCCAGCAGCTGGAGGCCTACAGGGCCTCCTGGGGCCAACGTCCTGACTTTC.

The chain uses TRBV10-3 and TRBJ2-3, with D unresolved. This CDR3 comprises 15 residues. The germline CDR1 and CDR2 sequences are ENHRY and SYGVKD. The V end lost 6 bases, the J end lost 0 bases, and 13 bases lay between the germline ends. CDR3 coding DNA: TGTGCCATCAGCCTTGGAGAGACTAGCACAGATACGCAGTATTTT. Its translation: CAISLGETSTDTQYF.

This clone was found once. The V and J genes are TRBV9 and TRBJ2-3; TRBD2 matches at 8 bases. Per the germline V gene, CDR1 is SGDLS and CDR2 is YYNGEE. CDR3 length: 13 residues. Unmatched junction bases numbered 6, after V lost 4 bases and J lost 8 bases. The CDR3 is CASSSTSGVTQYF. In DNA form, the CDR3 reads TGTGCCAGCAGCTCTACTAGCGGAGTTACGCAGTATTTT.

This chain connects TRBV27 to TRBJ2-5, with D perhaps matching TRBD1 (6 bases). V was shortened by 1 base and J by 5 bases, with 11 bases between the two germline ends. CDR1 and CDR2 from the germline V gene are MNHEY and SMNVEV (reference sequence). The CDR3 totals 14 residues. The CDR3 here is CASSLFRGTETQYF. CDR3 in DNA: TGTGCCAGCAGTTTATTCAGGGGTACTGAGACCCAGTACTTC.

V gene TRBV9 combines with J gene TRBJ2-1, with TRBD2 matching 10 bases. CDR3 length: 17 amino acids. Per the germline V gene, CDR1 is SGDLS and CDR2 is YYNGEE. The V segment lost 0 bases and the J segment 4 bases; nucleotides outside the gene matches: 7. CDR3 DNA sequence: TGTGCCAGCAGCGTAGCTCAGTCTAGCGGGGGATACAATGAGCAGTTCTTC. Translation: CASSVAQSSGGYNEQFF.

This rearrangement joins TRBV2 to TRBJ1-2, with D possibly being TRBD1 (5 bases). The germline CDR1 and CDR2 sequences are SNHLY and FYNNEI. The length of the CDR3 is 14 residues. V lost 7 bases and J lost 0, with 12 bases in between. CDR3 nucleotides: TGTGCCAGCATTAAGGACAAAGCTAACTATGGCTACACCTTC. Protein sequence: CASIKDKANYGYTF.

The rearrangement joins TRBV20-1 to TRBJ2-1, with D perhaps TRBD2 (7 bases). Trimming shortened V by 3 bases and J by 14 bases, and 11 bases separated the two germline ends. Germline V CDR1 and CDR2: DFQATT, SNEGSKA (reference sequence). The CDR3 consists of 10 residues. CDR3 nucleotides: TGCAGTGCTAGTCGGGGGGCTGAGTTCTTC. Residues: CSASRGAEFF.

The chain uses TRBV7-2 and TRBJ2-7; TRBD1 matches 10 bases. The germline V gene encodes CDR1 SGHTA and CDR2 FQGNSA. This CDR3 is 16 amino acids long. After removal of 5 bases from V and 7 bases from J, the junction contained 14 bases not matched to a gene. The CDR3 reads CASSKGRDRGGWEQYF. CDR3 sequence (DNA): TGTGCCAGCAGCAAAGGCCGGGACAGGGGTGGTTGGGAGCAGTACTTC.

The gene calls are TRBV7-5 and TRBJ2-1; the table's D call TRBD2 went unverified against the DNA. TRBV7-5 is a pseudogene segment. The length of the CDR3 is 17 residues. CDR3 loop: CARSWGDGGGVYNEQFF. In DNA, the CDR3 is TGTGCCAGAAGCTGGGGCGACGGCGGGGGTGTCTACAATGAGCAGTTCTTC.

The chain carries TRBV30 and TRBJ1-5, with TRBD1 identical over 10 bases. CDR1 GTSNPN and CDR2 SVGIG come from the germline V gene (reference sequence). The CDR3 consists of 17 residues. Trimming at V came to 0 bases and at J to 3 bases, leaving 8 bases not matched to a gene. CDR3 sequence reads: CAWSVTPGTGVNQPQHF. CDR3 nucleotides: TGTGCCTGGAGTGTAACCCCCGGGACAGGGGTCAATCAGCCCCAGCATTTT.

This rearrangement joins TRBV20-1 to TRBJ2-7; unclear D gene. Trimming took off 6 bases at V and 6 bases at J, with 9 bases between the two ends. The CDR3 loop spans 10 amino acids. Germline V lookup: CDR1 DFQATT, CDR2 SNEGSKA (reference sequence). The CDR3 sequence: CSATGPEQYF. The CDR3, as DNA: TGCAGTGCCACTGGGCCCGAGCAGTACTTC.

The gene calls are TRBV28 and TRBJ1-5, with D possibly being TRBD1 (5 bases). Trimming stripped 5 bases from V and 0 bases from J, with 23 bases between. The CDR3 has 19 amino acids. Germline V lookup: CDR1 MDHEN, CDR2 SYDVKM. The CDR3 nucleotides are TGTGCCAGCAGTCCATATCACGGAGGGGTTTCGGATAGCAATCAGCCCCAGCATTTT. Encoded protein: CASSPYHGGVSDSNQPQHF.

The chain couples TRBV5-6 to TRBJ1-1; D may be TRBD1 (5 bases). The CDR3 covers 15 residues. In germline, CDR1 is SGHDT, CDR2 YYEEEE. V lost 3 bases and J 4 bases, leaving 16 bases between the germline ends. This CDR3 reads CASSWGRFAGTEAFF. The DNA of the CDR3 is TGTGCCAGCAGCTGGGGGAGGTTTGCGGGCACTGAAGCTTTCTTT.

The V and J genes are TRBV18 and TRBJ2-2, with a tentative D call TRBD2 (5 bases). This CDR3 is 13 amino acids long. Trimming shortened V by 4 bases and J by 4 bases, and 7 bases separated the two germline ends. The germline V gene encodes CDR1 KGHSH and CDR2 LQKENI. CDR3 region: CASSRESTGELFF. CDR3 in DNA: TGTGCCAGCTCACGGGAGTCCACCGGGGAGCTGTTTTTT.

The gene calls are TRBV11-2 and TRBJ2-2, with 9 bases matching TRBD2. Unmatched junction bases numbered 9, after V lost 2 bases and J lost 5 bases. Per germline, CDR1 SGHAT and CDR2 FQNNGV. CDR3 length: 17 amino acids. The CDR3 loop is CASSLIRGGARTGELFF. CDR3 sequence (DNA): TGTGCCAGCAGCTTAATCCGCGGGGGGGCCCGAACCGGGGAGCTGTTTTTT.

V usage is TRBV7-2 and J usage is TRBJ2-1, with 7 bases lining up with TRBD1. The CDR3 consists of 16 residues. Germline-derived CDR1 and CDR2 are SGHTA and FQGNSA. The V segment lost 3 bases and the J segment 8 bases; nucleotides outside the gene matches: 13. CDR3 residues: CASSFPTVKGGDEQFF. In DNA form, the CDR3 reads TGTGCCAGCAGCTTCCCGACAGTGAAAGGGGGCGATGAGCAGTTCTTC.

This clone was seen repeatedly, ten times or more. The chain employs TRBV3-1 (or the pseudogene TRBV3-2) and TRBJ2-2; TRBD2 is a possible D gene (6 bases). The CDR3 covers 16 residues. The V gene's germline CDR1 is LGHDT and CDR2 YNNKEL (reference sequence). The V and J ends lost 2 bases and 1 base respectively, with 11 bases between them. CDR3 protein: CASSQYRSGNTGELFF. The DNA for the CDR3 is TGTGCCAGCAGCCAATACCGTAGCGGGAACACCGGGGAGCTGTTTTTT.

This chain joins TRBV11-1 and TRBJ2-5; the D gene is possibly TRBD1 (6 bases). The CDR3 consists of 14 residues. V lost 0 bases and J lost 4, with 9 bases in between. Germline CDR1 and CDR2: SGHAT and FQDESV (reference sequence). This CDR3 is CASSLAGAPETQYF. DNA of the CDR3: TGTGCCAGCAGCTTAGCGGGGGCACCAGAGACCCAGTACTTC.

This clone is a singleton in its sample. The chain is built from TRBV12-3 or TRBV12-4 and TRBJ2-7, with 9 bases lining up with TRBD2. V dropped 6 bases and J dropped 2; count of bases not matched to a gene: 2. The CDR3 runs to 13 residues. The DNA of the CDR3 is TGTGCCAGCAGCCTAGCGGGACCCTACGAGCAGTACTTC. Residues: CASSLAGPYEQYF.

The table lists this clone with a count of one. The rearrangement joins TRBV14 to TRBJ1-6, with a possible D match to TRBD1 (5 bases). Trimming took 3 bases from V and 10 from J, leaving 16 bases between them. CDR3 length: 15 residues. In germline, CDR1 is SGHDN, CDR2 FVKESK. CDR3 DNA sequence: TGTGCCAGCAGCCACCACCCCGTCGGGGGATCACCCCTCCACTTT. As protein: CASSHHPVGGSPLHF.

J is TRBJ2-7 and V is TRBV7-9, with no clear D. This CDR3 region has 12 residues. Per germline, CDR1 SEHNR and CDR2 FQNEAQ (reference sequence). V lost 4 bases, J lost 4 bases, and 8 bases lay in between. CDR3 sequence: CASSSGFYEQYF. The CDR3, as DNA: TGTGCCAGCAGCTCGGGTTTTTACGAGCAGTACTTC.

The rearrangement links TRBV6-5 to TRBJ2-3, with 9 bases aligning to TRBD1. The germline V gene has CDR1 MNHEY and CDR2 SVGAGI. The CDR3 totals 13 residues. Trimming removed 6 bases from V and 12 bases from J; junction bases left unmatched: 10. This CDR3 reads CASSPRTGAGQYF. CDR3 DNA sequence: TGTGCCAGCAGCCCCAGGACAGGGGCTGGACAGTATTTT.

V usage is TRBV7-2 and J usage is TRBJ1-2; D possibly corresponds to TRBD1 (5 bases). CDR3 length: 19 residues. With 5 bases removed from V and 2 bases from J, the gap between germline ends came to 27 bases. CDR1 is SGHTA and CDR2 is FQGNSA in the germline V gene. For the CDR3, the DNA is TGTGCCAGCAGCCCAGCGGGTGTGGACGGCCTGGGGGAAAACTATGGCTACACCTTC. Amino acid sequence: CASSPAGVDGLGENYGYTF.

The sample holds a few counts of this clone. Written as DNA, the CDR3 is TGTGCCAGCACAGCCCAGGGATTACACGAGCAGTACTTC. As protein: CASTAQGLHEQYF. The chain links TRBV7-9 to TRBJ2-7; D possibly corresponds to TRBD1 (5 bases). Germline loops: CDR1 SEHNR, CDR2 FQNEAQ (reference sequence). The CDR3 has 13 amino acids. Trimming pared 7 bases from V and 5 bases from J, leaving 15 bases between.

The CDR3 nucleotides read TGTGCCACCAGTGAGGAGCAGGGGGGCAGCTCCTACAATGAGCAGTTCTTC. Translated, it gives CATSEEQGGSSYNEQFF. The chain joins TRBV24-1 to TRBJ2-1, with D possibly TRBD1 on 7 matching bases. Germline CDR1 is KGHDR and CDR2 is SFDVKD. CDR3 length equals 17 residues. The V end was cut by 4 bases, the J end by 0 bases, with 15 bases between.